Listed here are 32 T cell receptor beta chains from one sample, sequenced in a study of Ad26.COV2.S vaccination and SARS-CoV-2 variants. Assay: immunoSEQ multiplex PCR; the TCRdb copy retains only in-frame clones and omits some. The sample has 440,000 or so clones, roughly 88% seen once. Treatment denoted: 15 to 20 received Ad26.COV2.S at low or high dose, single or two shots; 5 received placebo; per-sample allocation not given. Following the first vaccine or placebo injection, samples were taken on day 63. The specimen comprised peripheral blood, sampled in a trial of Ad26.COV2.S vaccine versus placebo. The source is a person aged 18-65 years who received the Ad26.COV2.S COVID-19 vaccine or a placebo.

The chain links TRBV9 to TRBJ2-1; D unresolved. The CDR3 loop spans 15 amino acids. The ends were cut back, 1 base at V and 3 bases at J, with 11 bases in the middle. Germline CDR1 reads SGDLS; CDR2 reads YYNGEE. In DNA, the CDR3 is TGTGCCAGCAGCGTACTCGAGGCCAGCTACAATGAGCAGTTCTTC. Protein sequence: CASSVLEASYNEQFF.

This sequence joins TRBV5-1 and TRBJ1-1; D is ambiguous. The CDR3 totals 15 residues. Germline CDR1 SGHRS, CDR2 YFSETQ. The ends were cut back, 6 bases at V and 1 base at J, with 16 bases in the middle. CDR3 in DNA: TGCGCCAGCACCCACGTGCAGGACGGGAACACTGAAGCTTTCTTT. Its translation is CASTHVQDGNTEAFF.

The sample holds a few counts of this clone. The chain carries TRBV7-9 and TRBJ1-5; D unresolved. Germline CDR1 reads SEHNR; CDR2 reads FQNEAQ (reference sequence). The CDR3 is 15 amino acids. V lost 0 bases and J lost 4, with 10 bases in between. This CDR3 is CASSLAAAGNQPQHF. CDR3 DNA sequence: TGTGCCAGCAGCTTAGCGGCGGCGGGAAATCAGCCCCAGCATTTT.

CDR3: CASSLDRPDTQYF. The CDR3 nucleotides are TGTGCCAGCAGCTTAGATAGGCCAGATACGCAGTATTTT. The chain is built from TRBV11-2 and TRBJ2-3; D gene uncertain. V lost 0 bases and J 4 bases, leaving 5 bases between the germline ends. Germline assignment: CDR1 SGHAT and CDR2 FQNNGV. The CDR3 runs 13 residues.

This clone was observed a few times. The chain's CDR3 is CASSPTVTHYGYTF. CDR3 DNA: TGCGCCAGCAGCCCCACCGTCACTCATTATGGCTACACCTTC. The chain employs TRBV4-3 and TRBJ1-2; D not certain. Per germline, CDR1 LGHNA and CDR2 YSLEER. With 4 bases removed from V and 5 bases from J, the gap between germline ends came to 14 bases. CDR3 size: 14 residues.

CDR3: CATSSSGRATNTGELFF. In DNA form, the CDR3 reads TGTGCCACCAGCAGTAGTGGGCGGGCGACGAACACCGGGGAGCTGTTTTTT. The chain combines TRBV15 with TRBJ2-2; possible D gene TRBD2, 5 bases. Germline assignment: CDR1 LNHNV and CDR2 YYDKDF (reference sequence). The CDR3 length is 17 residues. V was shortened by 3 bases and J by 0 bases, with 14 bases between the two germline ends.

This clone was seen a handful of times. The rearrangement uses TRBV28 and TRBJ2-3, with 7 bases aligning to TRBD1. The CDR3 has 14 residues. Germline V lookup: CDR1 MDHEN, CDR2 SYDVKM. Trimming at V came to 5 bases and at J to 6 bases, leaving 8 bases not matched to a gene. The DNA of the CDR3 is TGTGCCAGCAGTACGACAGGGCTCAGGGATACGCAGTATTTT. Its translation is CASSTTGLRDTQYF.

The V and J genes are TRBV27 and TRBJ2-2; D gene unclear. Per germline, CDR1 MNHEY and CDR2 SMNVEV (reference sequence). The V gene lost 7 bases and the J gene lost 2 bases, with 14 bases spanning the gap. There are 15 residues in the CDR3. This chain's CDR3 is CASTPRAGNTGELFF. Written as DNA, the CDR3 is TGTGCCAGCACTCCACGAGCAGGAAACACCGGGGAGCTGTTTTTT.

This chain joins TRBV19 and TRBJ2-1; TRBD2 agrees at 7 bases. The CDR3 runs 17 residues. The V and J ends lost 3 bases and 4 bases, in that order; junction bases with no gene match: 12. CDR1 is LNHDA and CDR2 is SQIVND in the germline V gene (reference sequence). In nucleotides, the CDR3 is TGTGCCAGTAGTATGGTGGCTAGCGGACGACTTTACAATGAGCAGTTCTTC. Translation: CASSMVASGRLYNEQFF. The whole variable domain, filled in from reference TRBV19 and TRBJ2-1, reads DGGITQSPKYLFRKEGQNVTLSCEQNLNHDAMYWYRQDPGQGLRLIYYSQIVNDFQKGDIAEGYSVSREKKESFPLTVTSAQKNPTAFYLCASSMVASGRLYNEQFFGPGTRLTVL.

The V call is TRBV2, the J call TRBJ2-5; weak D call: TRBD1 (6 bases). CDR1 and CDR2 (germline): SNHLY, FYNNEI. Trimming removed 5 bases from V and 4 bases from J, with 11 bases in between. The CDR3 extends over 13 amino acids. CDR3 amino acids: CASSLDSAETQYF. The CDR3 DNA reads TGTGCCAGCAGTCTGGACAGCGCAGAGACCCAGTACTTC.

This chain links TRBV4-2 with TRBJ2-1, with D uncertain. This CDR3 is 15 amino acids long. Germline assignment: CDR1 LGHNA and CDR2 YNFKEQ. V dropped 2 bases and J dropped 0 bases, with 8 bases sitting between them. The CDR3 here is CASSQQTDSYNEQFF. CDR3 nucleotide sequence: TGTGCCAGCAGCCAACAAACGGACTCCTACAATGAGCAGTTCTTC.

The V gene is TRBV18, the J gene TRBJ1-5; no definite D call. This CDR3 comprises 14 residues. Per germline, CDR1 KGHSH and CDR2 LQKENI. The V end was cut by 4 bases, the J end by 1 base, with 8 bases between. In DNA, the CDR3 is TGTGCCAGCTCACTAGGCGGGAGCAATCAGCCCCAGCATTTT. Encoded protein: CASSLGGSNQPQHF.

The V and J genes are TRBV7-6 and TRBJ2-2, with 7 bases aligning to TRBD2. The J segment lost 1 base and the V segment lost 2 bases, leaving 4 bases of the junction unmatched. CDR3 length: 16 residues. Germline V gene lookup returns CDR1 SGHVS and CDR2 FNYEAQ. This chain's CDR3 is CASSLMTSQNTGELFF. In DNA, the CDR3 is TGTGCCAGCAGCTTAATGACTAGCCAGAACACCGGGGAGCTGTTTTTT.

The genes are TRBV4-2 and TRBJ1-1; D unclear. The ends were cut back, 1 base at V and 0 bases at J, with 6 bases in the middle. The CDR3 loop spans 14 amino acids. From germline, CDR1 is LGHNA and CDR2 YNFKEQ. The DNA for the CDR3 is TGTGCCAGCAGCCAAGGTCTGATGAACACTGAAGCTTTCTTT. As protein: CASSQGLMNTEAFF.

The chain is built from TRBV6-4 and TRBJ2-1; tentative D call: TRBD1 (6 bases). V lost 2 bases, J lost 7 bases, and 15 bases lay in between. Germline V gene lookup returns CDR1 MRHNA and CDR2 SNTAGT. The CDR3 is 15 amino acids. The CDR3 DNA reads as TGTGCCAGCAGTGACAGGGCAGGGGTGATGAATGAGCAGTTCTTC. This sequence encodes CASSDRAGVMNEQFF.

The rearrangement links TRBV7-3 to TRBJ2-1, with 13 bases that match TRBD2. Germline CDR1 and CDR2: SGHTA and FQGTGA. This CDR3 is 14 amino acids long. The ends lost 5 bases at V and 14 bases at J; junction bases unmatched: 9. In DNA, the CDR3 is TGTGCCAGCAGCCCCCGAGGACTAGCGGGAGAGGAGTTCTTC. The encoded protein is CASSPRGLAGEEFF.

This clone came up once. This chain links TRBV9 with TRBJ2-1, with TRBD2 identical over 15 bases. Trimming took 0 bases from V and 7 from J; bases not matched to a gene: 5. The CDR3 has 17 amino acids. CDR1 and CDR2 (germline): SGDLS, YYNGEE. The CDR3 DNA sequence: TGTGCCAGCAGCGTAGGAGGACTAGCGGGAGGGGATAATGAGCAGTTCTTC. Its translation: CASSVGGLAGGDNEQFF.

The chain employs TRBV7-2 and TRBJ1-3; no clear D. The CDR3 covers 13 residues. The germline V gene encodes CDR1 SGHTA and CDR2 FQGNSA. Trimming shortened V by 5 bases and J by 4 bases, and 9 bases separated the two germline ends. The CDR3 bases are TGTGCCAGCAGCCCCGAGCCGGGAAACACCATATATTTT. This encodes CASSPEPGNTIYF.

V usage is TRBV27 and J usage is TRBJ2-3; 11 bases are a match to TRBD2. This CDR3 has 14 amino acids. V shed 8 bases and J 3 bases; nucleotides not matched to a gene: 4. Germline V gene sequence: CDR1 MNHEY, CDR2 SMNVEV (reference sequence). CDR3 in amino acids: CASQLAGETDTQYF. The DNA of the CDR3 is TGTGCCAGCCAACTAGCGGGAGAAACAGATACGCAGTATTTT.

This chain joins TRBV18 and TRBJ2-5; the D is unclear. The V end was cut by 0 bases, the J end by 1 base, with 9 bases between. The CDR3 runs 15 residues. Germline V gives CDR1 KGHSH, CDR2 LQKENI. The CDR3 nucleotides read TGTGCCAGCTCACCACCAGGAACTTCCCAAGAGACCCAGTACTTC. Translated: CASSPPGTSQETQYF.

The V call is TRBV7-2, the J call TRBJ2-5; D is unclear. CDR3 size: 12 residues. Per the germline V gene, CDR1 is SGHTA and CDR2 is FQGNSA. The V end was cut by 2 bases, the J end by 5 bases, with 6 bases between. The CDR3 nucleotides read TGTGCCAGCAGCTTAAATCCGGAGACCCAGTACTTC. Its translation is CASSLNPETQYF.

In its sample, this clone was seen once. The J gene is TRBJ2-1, the V gene TRBV18, with 9 bases that match TRBD2. Germline V lookup: CDR1 KGHSH, CDR2 LQKENI. The CDR3 has 16 residues. The trim removed 3 bases at V and 8 bases at J, leaving 11 bases unmatched. In DNA form, the CDR3 reads TGTGCCAGCTCACCCGGGGGACTAGCCCCCGGGGATGAGCAGTTCTTC. It translates to CASSPGGLAPGDEQFF. The complete variable domain, with remaining parts taken from reference TRBV18 and TRBJ2-1, reads NAGVMQNPRHLVRRRGQEARLRCSPMKGHSHVYWYRQLPEEGLKFMVYLQKENIIDESGMPKERFSAEFPKEGPSILRIQQVVRGDSAAYFCASSPGGLAPGDEQFFGPGTRLTVL.

The chain is built from TRBV9 and TRBJ2-2; 11 bases are a match to TRBD2. CDR3 length equals 17 residues. Germline V gene sequence: CDR1 SGDLS, CDR2 YYNGEE. V shed 4 bases, J shed 4 bases, and the junction held 9 bases outside the gene matches. The CDR3 sequence: CASSLRTSGLFTGELFF. CDR3 coding DNA: TGTGCCAGCAGCTTGAGGACTAGCGGGTTATTCACCGGGGAGCTGTTTTTT.

This chain connects TRBV7-9 to TRBJ2-3, with 10 bases matching TRBD2. V was clipped by 6 bases and J by 0 bases; unmatched bases: 6. Germline V gene lookup returns CDR1 SEHNR and CDR2 FQNEAQ (reference sequence). The CDR3 contains 16 residues. CDR3 DNA: TGTGCCAGCAGTCACCTAGCGGGAGCGAGCACAGATACGCAGTATTTT. Protein: CASSHLAGASTDTQYF. Filled out from reference TRBV7-9 and TRBJ2-3, the complete variable domain reads DTGVSQNPRHKITKRGQNVTFRCDPISEHNRLYWYRQTLGQGPEFLTYFQNEAQLEKSRLLSDRFSAERPKGSFSTLEIQRTEQGDSAMYLCASSHLAGASTDTQYFGPGTRLTVL.

This clone was seen just once. CDR3 in DNA: TGTGCCAGCAGCAAACGACTAGCGGGAGGGATCGACGCGAACACCGGGGAGCTGTTTTTT. This sequence encodes CASSKRLAGGIDANTGELFF. V and J are TRBV4-2 and TRBJ2-2, with 14 bases matching TRBD2. CDR1 is LGHNA, CDR2 YNFKEQ, per germline. The junction had 11 bases not matched to a gene; V was cut back by 5 bases and J by 0 bases. There are 20 residues in the CDR3.

The rearrangement links TRBV7-9 to TRBJ2-7; TRBD2 agrees at 10 bases. The V and J ends lost 1 base and 3 bases, in that order; junction bases with no gene match: 6. The CDR3 is 16 amino acids. CDR1 and CDR2 from the germline V gene are SEHNR and FQNEAQ (reference sequence). The CDR3 DNA follows: TGTGCCAGCAGCTTAGGAGAAGCGGGAGGGCTCTACGAGCAGTACTTC. It translates to CASSLGEAGGLYEQYF.

The rearrangement joins TRBV27 to TRBJ2-3, with 10 bases identical to TRBD2. Germline trimming cut 6 bases from V and 3 bases from J; bases unmatched to any gene: 6. This CDR3 spans 15 amino acids. Looked up from germline, CDR1 is MNHEY and CDR2 is SMNVEV (reference sequence). The CDR3, as DNA: TGTGCCAGCAGATCTAGCGGGAGAGGGACAGATACGCAGTATTTT. It specifies CASRSSGRGTDTQYF.

The chain employs TRBV15 and TRBJ2-3, with 9 bases that match TRBD2. The CDR3 length is 19 residues. With 8 bases clipped from V and 0 bases from J, the junction kept 18 bases outside the gene matches. Per germline, CDR1 LNHNV and CDR2 YYDKDF (reference sequence). The CDR3 spells CATGREGGRVSASTDTQYF. CDR3 in DNA: TGTGCCACCGGCCGGGAGGGCGGGAGGGTTTCCGCTAGCACAGATACGCAGTATTTT.

The chain has TRBV2 and TRBJ1-6; a weak D match, TRBD1 (6 bases). The V gene lost 4 bases and the J gene lost 7 bases, with 11 bases spanning the gap. The length of the CDR3 is 14 residues. From germline, CDR1 is SNHLY and CDR2 FYNNEI. In DNA form, the CDR3 reads TGTGCCAGCAGTGCTAGGGGGGGCAATTCACCCCTCCACTTT. Encoded protein: CASSARGGNSPLHF. Full variable domain (remainder filled in from reference TRBV2 and TRBJ1-6): EPEVTQTPSHQVTQMGQEVILRCVPISNHLYFYWYRQILGQKVEFLVSFYNNEISEKSEIFDDQFSVERPDGSNFTLKIRSTKLEDSAMYFCASSARGGNSPLHFGNGTRLTVT.

CDR3 in DNA: TGTGCCAGCAGCCCTGGGGGCGCGGACGCGGGAGAGACCCAGTACTTC. Encoded protein: CASSPGGADAGETQYF. The rearrangement links TRBV11-3 to TRBJ2-5; D might be TRBD1 (6 bases). The germline V gene has CDR1 SGHNT and CDR2 YENEEA. The CDR3 consists of 16 residues. V shed 5 bases and J shed 4 bases, with 20 bases lying between them.

The chain has TRBV11-2 and TRBJ1-2; D might be TRBD1 (5 bases). The CDR3 length is 16 residues. The V gene's germline CDR1 is SGHAT and CDR2 FQNNGV. V dropped 0 bases and J dropped 7 bases, with 18 bases sitting between them. The CDR3 sequence is CASSLDLRRVFLGYTF. Written as DNA, the CDR3 is TGTGCCAGCAGCTTAGATTTGCGCAGGGTATTTCTTGGCTACACCTTC. Based on the CDR3 plus reference TRBV11-2 and TRBJ1-2, the full variable domain is EAGVAQSPRYKIIEKRQSVAFWCNPISGHATLYWYQQILGQGPKLLIQFQNNGVVDDSQLPKDRFSAERLKGVDSTLKIQPAKLEDSAVYLCASSLDLRRVFLGYTFGSGTRLTVV.

This clone was seen once. V is TRBV6-6 and J is TRBJ2-3, with D tentatively TRBD2 (6 bases). From germline, CDR1 is MNHNY and CDR2 SVGAGI (reference sequence). The length of the CDR3 is 15 residues. The V gene lost 5 bases and the J gene lost 5 bases, with 17 bases spanning the gap. DNA of the CDR3: TGTGCCAGCAGTCGACAGATAATCGGGGGAGATACGCAGTATTTT. This gives the protein CASSRQIIGGDTQYF.